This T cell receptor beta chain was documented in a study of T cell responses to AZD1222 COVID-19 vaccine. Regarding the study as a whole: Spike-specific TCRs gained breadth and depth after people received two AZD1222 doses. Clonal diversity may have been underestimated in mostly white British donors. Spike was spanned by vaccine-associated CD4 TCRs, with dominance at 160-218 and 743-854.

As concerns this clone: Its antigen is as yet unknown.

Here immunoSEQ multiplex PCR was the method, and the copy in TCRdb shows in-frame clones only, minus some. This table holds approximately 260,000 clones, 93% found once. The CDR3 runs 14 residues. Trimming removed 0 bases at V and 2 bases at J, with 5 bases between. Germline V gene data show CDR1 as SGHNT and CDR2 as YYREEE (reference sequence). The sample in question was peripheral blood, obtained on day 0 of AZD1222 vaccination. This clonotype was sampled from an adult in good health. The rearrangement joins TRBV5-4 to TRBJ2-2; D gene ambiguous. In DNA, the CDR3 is TGTGCCAGCAGCTTGGACAGAAACACCGGGGAGCTGTTTTTT. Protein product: CASSLDRNTGELFF.